This TCR beta chain is drawn from a study of T cell clonality in common variable immunodeficiency. Study-wide results and limits: Common variable immunodeficiency TCR beta sequences reportedly had fewer deletions and N-nucleotide insertions.

The V gene's germline CDR1 is SGHTA and CDR2 FQGNSA. The CDR3 length is 13 residues. V lost 5 bases and J 3 bases, leaving 11 bases between the germline ends. The sample holds many counts of this clone. Its antigen remains unknown. Coverage ceases 3 residues before the CDR3 finishes, and the germline J gene fills in the end. The repertoire was sequenced with immunoSEQ multiplex PCR; TCRdb's copy has only in-frame clones and lacks some. The repertoire consists of some 19,000 clones, none detected only once. The source of this sequence is a human donor with common variable immunodeficiency. The sequencing sample was made of peripheral blood mononuclear cells. The chain has TRBV7-2 and TRBJ2-7, with D uncertain. The CDR3 region is CASSPEPIYEQYF. CDR3 bases read: TGTGCCAGCAGCCCCGAGCCGATCTACGAG.